The entry that follows covers one TCR beta chain sequence. What it recognizes is unknown. These data come from a study of vaccination and CD4 T cells after COVID-19. With the Oncomine TCR Beta short-read assay, DNA from cultured CD4+ T cells was sequenced. In TCRdb, the PCR reads were re-called with MiXCR into one record per CDR3 protein. The profile shows 10,000 or so distinct CDR3 sequences, roughly 66% of them singletons. The treatment is: roughly 10-day PBMC culture with coronavirus spike peptide pools or control peptides (ViraFEST assay). V lost 2 bases, J lost 7 bases, and 9 bases lay in between. Germline-derived CDR1 and CDR2 are SEHNR and FQNEAQ (reference sequence). CDR3 length equals 13 residues.

This clonotype was sampled from a human donor who had recovered from COVID-19. The V and J genes are TRBV7-9 and TRBJ1-5; the D is unclear. Sequenced input: CD4+ T cells from blood, cultured in vitro. CDR3 nucleotide sequence: TGTGCCAGCAGCTTATCGGAGATACAGCCCCAGCATTTT. It specifies CASSLSEIQPQHF.